The entry that follows covers one T cell receptor (beta chain) sequence. These data originate in a study of blood T cell repertoires in COVID-19. Study-level information: Acute and convalescent COVID-19 samples came from the United States, Italy and Spain. Sources were T cells, B-cell-depleted T cells, or PBMCs; the material itself was cDNA or gDNA.

This CDR3 comprises 15 residues. Germline values: CDR1 ENHRY, CDR2 SYGVKD. Trimming stripped 3 bases from V and 1 base from J, with 11 bases between. TCRdb keeps only in-frame clones here, not all; method: immunoSEQ multiplex PCR. The sample lists 290,000 or so clones; more than 85% were seen once. The sequenced material came from peripheral blood. The gene calls are TRBV10-3 and TRBJ2-3; TRBD2 is a possible D gene (6 bases). The TCR originated in a woman in her 30s with COVID-19, enrolled during active disease. CDR3 DNA sequence: TGTGCCATCAGTGATATCGCTAGCGGCACAGATACGCAGTATTTT. This translates into CAISDIASGTDTQYF.